The 15 T cell receptor beta chains below all came from one sample that was sequenced in a study of T cell changes during pregnancy in multiple sclerosis. Only in-frame clones appear in the TCRdb table, and some are missing; sequencing was by immunoSEQ multiplex PCR. The sample holds 45,000 to 50,000 clones; 92% are singletons and the top ten take approximately 0.41%. The source material was CD4+ T cells from peripheral blood mononuclear cells, sampled in the second trimester of pregnancy. Source of these receptors: a female donor in good health, enrolled as a control in a pregnancy study.

This sequence joins TRBV2 and TRBJ2-2; D remains unclear. CDR3 length: 13 amino acids. Germline CDR1 is SNHLY and CDR2 is FYNNEI. V was cut by 1 base and J by 6 bases, with 6 bases left in between. CDR3 DNA: TGTGCCAGCAGTGAAGATAGCCCCGGGGAGCTGTTTTTT. The encoded protein is CASSEDSPGELFF.

This clone came up once. The V call is TRBV28, the J call TRBJ1-6; a weak D match, TRBD1 (5 bases). Trimming took 11 bases from V and 6 from J, leaving 11 bases between them. Germline V gene data show CDR1 as MDHEN and CDR2 as SYDVKM. This CDR3 is built from 12 residues. CDR3 DNA sequence: TGTGCCTCGGGGGATCGTAATTCACCCCTCCACTTT. Translated: CASGDRNSPLHF.

V gene TRBV7-9 combines with J gene TRBJ2-2, with D perhaps matching TRBD2 (5 bases). V was clipped by 2 bases and J by 3 bases, with 10 bases between them. CDR1 is SEHNR and CDR2 is FQNEAQ in the germline V gene (reference sequence). The CDR3 has 15 amino acids. CDR3 sequence (DNA): TGTGCCAGCAGCTTAAGAGGGTTGGACACCGGGGAGCTGTTTTTT. It codes for CASSLRGLDTGELFF.

The V and J genes are TRBV9 and TRBJ1-1; TRBD1 matches at 9 bases. CDR1 is SGDLS and CDR2 is YYNGEE in the germline V gene. The CDR3 loop spans 15 amino acids. The ends lost 5 bases at V and 1 base at J; junction bases unmatched: 6. The CDR3, as DNA: TGTGCCAGCAGTCCCGGGACAGGGAGGAACACTGAAGCTTTCTTT. Protein: CASSPGTGRNTEAFF.

V gene TRBV7-2 combines with J gene TRBJ1-3, with D tentatively TRBD1 (6 bases). The germline V gene has CDR1 SGHTA and CDR2 FQGNSA. The CDR3 covers 16 residues. The V end was cut by 1 base, the J end by 0 bases, with 10 bases between. The CDR3 nucleotides read TGTGCCAGCAGCTTAGGGACAGAGAGCTCTGGAAACACCATATATTTT. Its protein is CASSLGTESSGNTIYF.

This sequence joins TRBV5-4 and TRBJ1-2, with 7 bases aligning to TRBD1. CDR1 is SGHNT, CDR2 YYREEE, per germline (reference sequence). V shed 0 bases and J 8 bases; nucleotides not matched to a gene: 4. This CDR3 spans 13 amino acids. For the CDR3, the DNA is TGTGCCAGCAGCTTGGGAGGGACAGTCGGCTACACCTTC. It codes for CASSLGGTVGYTF. Full variable domain (remainder filled in from reference TRBV5-4 and TRBJ1-2): ETGVTQSPTHLIKTRGQQVTLRCSSQSGHNTVSWYQQALGQGPQFIFQYYREEENGRGNFPPRFSGLQFPNYSSELNVNALELDDSALYLCASSLGGTVGYTFGSGTRLTVV.

The chain links TRBV28 to TRBJ2-2; D may be TRBD2 (6 bases). Germline V CDR1 and CDR2: MDHEN, SYDVKM. Trimming stripped 3 bases from V and 6 bases from J, with 17 bases between. This CDR3 has 16 residues. The DNA for the CDR3 is TGTGCCAGCAGTTTCCCCCCAAAGTCGGGAGCCGGGGAGCTGTTTTTT. Protein sequence: CASSFPPKSGAGELFF.

This clone has only a few counts. This sample also contains other DNA sequences that code for the same CDR3. V gene TRBV18 combines with J gene TRBJ1-1; a possible D gene is TRBD1 (5 bases). V lost 3 bases and J 1 base, leaving 9 bases between the germline ends. CDR3 length: 14 residues. Germline V gene sequence: CDR1 KGHSH, CDR2 LQKENI. For the CDR3, the DNA is TGTGCCAGCTCACCCGGGAGGGGGAACACTGAAGCTTTCTTT. As protein: CASSPGRGNTEAFF. Drawing the rest from reference TRBV18 and TRBJ1-1, the complete variable domain is NAGVMQNPRHLVRRRGQEARLRCSPMKGHSHVYWYRQLPEEGLKFMVYLQKENIIDESGMPKERFSAEFPKEGPSILRIQQVVRGDSAAYFCASSPGRGNTEAFFGQGTRLTVV.

The J gene is TRBJ1-4, the V gene TRBV6-5; D unresolved. V was pared by 5 bases and J by 7 bases, with 8 bases between. CDR1 is MNHEY, CDR2 SVGAGI, per germline. There are 12 residues in the CDR3. DNA of the CDR3: TGTGCCAGCAGTCAGACACGTGAAAAACTGTTTTTT. It yields the protein CASSQTREKLFF.

This chain connects TRBV6-1 to TRBJ1-5; 7 positions agree with TRBD1. The CDR3 runs 14 residues. V trimming: 5 bases; J trimming: 4 bases; junction bases outside the gene matches: 5. CDR1 is MNHNS, CDR2 SASEGT, per germline. This CDR3 reads CASSWTGANQPQHF. As DNA, the CDR3 is TGTGCCAGCAGTTGGACAGGAGCTAATCAGCCCCAGCATTTT.

The chain uses TRBV6-6 and TRBJ2-7; D is possibly TRBD1 (5 bases). Germline CDR1 and CDR2: MNHNY and SVGAGI (reference sequence). V lost 0 bases, J lost 1 base, and 7 bases lay in between. CDR3 size: 14 residues. This CDR3 is CASSYSRASYEQYF. The CDR3 coding sequence is TGTGCCAGCAGTTACTCCAGGGCTTCCTACGAGCAGTACTTC.

The chain employs TRBV19 and TRBJ2-7; a weak D match, TRBD1 (5 bases). This CDR3 region has 14 residues. The germline V gene encodes CDR1 LNHDA and CDR2 SQIVND (reference sequence). Trimming shortened V by 5 bases and J by 4 bases, and 15 bases separated the two germline ends. CDR3 in amino acids: CASSPTGHNYEQYF. DNA of the CDR3: TGTGCCAGTAGTCCCACCGGACACAATTACGAGCAGTACTTC.

The rearrangement links TRBV11-2 to TRBJ2-3; D gene ambiguous. V was cut by 0 bases and J by 3 bases, with 10 bases left in between. The CDR3 length is 15 residues. Looked up from germline, CDR1 is SGHAT and CDR2 is FQNNGV. The CDR3 region has the DNA TGTGCCAGCAGCTTAGATCCGATTGAGACAGATACGCAGTATTTT. This sequence encodes CASSLDPIETDTQYF.

The chain employs TRBV7-2 and TRBJ2-3; 9 bases match TRBD2. This CDR3 is 18 amino acids long. V was pared by 1 base and J by 1 base, with 9 bases of the junction left unmatched. Germline V gene data show CDR1 as SGHTA and CDR2 as FQGNSA. DNA of the CDR3: TGTGCCAGCAGCTTAGATGGGTTTGAGCGGGGGGGCACAGATACGCAGTATTTT. Its translation: CASSLDGFERGGTDTQYF.

V gene TRBV2 combines with J gene TRBJ1-6; TRBD1 aligns across 10 bases. This CDR3 comprises 14 residues. Germline V gene lookup returns CDR1 SNHLY and CDR2 FYNNEI. V shed 6 bases, J shed 8 bases, and the junction held 4 bases outside the gene matches. CDR3 sequence reads: CASSRDRGYSPLHF. The CDR3 bases are TGTGCCAGCAGCAGGGACAGGGGATATTCACCCCTCCACTTT.